This T cell receptor beta chain was observed in a study of T cells and Merkel cell carcinoma outcomes. As concerns this clone: Its antigen is still unknown.

Study results and caveats: Merkel cell carcinoma outcomes were reportedly predicted by repertoire and T-cell density.

Germline V gene lookup returns CDR1 SGHVS and CDR2 FQNEAQ. The CDR3 totals 14 residues. V dropped 4 bases and J dropped 7 bases, with 17 bases sitting between them. Sequencing used immunoSEQ multiplex PCR; TCRdb keeps in-frame clones, though not all of them. The sample shows about 9,200 clones, 80% to 85% of them seen only once. Source material: tumor tissue from Merkel cell carcinoma. The source is a human donor with Merkel cell carcinoma. V and J are TRBV7-8 and TRBJ2-7, with D perhaps being TRBD1 or TRBD2 (6 bases each). The CDR3 loop reads CASSSVAGGQEQYF. DNA of the CDR3: TGTGCCAGCAGCTCAGTAGCTGGGGGGCAGGAGCAGTACTTC.